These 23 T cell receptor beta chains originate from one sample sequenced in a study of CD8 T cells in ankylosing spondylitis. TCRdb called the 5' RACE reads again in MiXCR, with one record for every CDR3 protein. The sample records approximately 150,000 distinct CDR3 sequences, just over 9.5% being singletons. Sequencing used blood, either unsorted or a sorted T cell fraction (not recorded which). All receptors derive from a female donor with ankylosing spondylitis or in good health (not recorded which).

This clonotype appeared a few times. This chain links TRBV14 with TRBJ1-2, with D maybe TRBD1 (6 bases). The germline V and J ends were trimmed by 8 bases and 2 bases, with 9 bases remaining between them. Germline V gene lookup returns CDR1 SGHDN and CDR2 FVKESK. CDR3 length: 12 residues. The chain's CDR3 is CASQRGNYGYTF. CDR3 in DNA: TGTGCCAGCCAAAGGGGGAACTATGGCTACACCTTC.

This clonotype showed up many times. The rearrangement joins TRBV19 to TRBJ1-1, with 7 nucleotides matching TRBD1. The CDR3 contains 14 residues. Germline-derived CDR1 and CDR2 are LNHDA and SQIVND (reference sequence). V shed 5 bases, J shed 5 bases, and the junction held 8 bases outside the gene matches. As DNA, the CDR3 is TGTGCCAGTAGTCCCCGGGACAGATGGACTGAAGCTTTCTTT. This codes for CASSPRDRWTEAFF.

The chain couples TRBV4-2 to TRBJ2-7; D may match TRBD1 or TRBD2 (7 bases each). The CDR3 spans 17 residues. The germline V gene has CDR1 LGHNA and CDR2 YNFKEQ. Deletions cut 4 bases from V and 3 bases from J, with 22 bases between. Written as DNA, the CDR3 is TGTGCCAGCAGCCCGACAGAGGGAGGGGGCCTCTACTACGAGCAGTACTTC. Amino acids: CASSPTEGGGLYYEQYF.

In DNA, the CDR3 is TGTGCCAGCAGTTTGGGAAGGGGAGGTCGACGCTATGGCTACACCTTC. Translating it yields CASSLGRGGRRYGYTF. The chain joins TRBV27 to TRBJ1-2; weak D call: TRBD1 (5 bases). The CDR3 length is 16 residues. V lost 3 bases, J lost 4 bases, and 18 bases lay in between. The germline gives CDR1 MNHEY, CDR2 SMNVEV (reference sequence).

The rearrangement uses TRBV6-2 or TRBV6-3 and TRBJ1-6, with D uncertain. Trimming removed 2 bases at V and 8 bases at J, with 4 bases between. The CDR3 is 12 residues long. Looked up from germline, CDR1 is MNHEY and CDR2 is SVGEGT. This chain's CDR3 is CASSYGHSPLHF. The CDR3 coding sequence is TGTGCCAGCAGTTACGGGCATTCACCCCTCCACTTT.

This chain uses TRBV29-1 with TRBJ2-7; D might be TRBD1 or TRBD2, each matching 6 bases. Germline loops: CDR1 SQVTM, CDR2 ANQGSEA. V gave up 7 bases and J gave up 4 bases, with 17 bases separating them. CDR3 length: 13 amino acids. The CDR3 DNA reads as TGCAGCGCCCTTGGCAGGAGGGGGTACGAGCAGTACTTC. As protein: CSALGRRGYEQYF.

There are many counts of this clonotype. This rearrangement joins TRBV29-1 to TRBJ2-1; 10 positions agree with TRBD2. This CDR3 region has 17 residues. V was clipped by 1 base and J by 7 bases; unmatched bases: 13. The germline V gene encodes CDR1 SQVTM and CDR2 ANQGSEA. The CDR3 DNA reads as TGCAGCGTTGAAGGCGGCCTAGCGGGAGTACGGGTGAATGAGCAGTTCTTC. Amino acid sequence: CSVEGGLAGVRVNEQFF.

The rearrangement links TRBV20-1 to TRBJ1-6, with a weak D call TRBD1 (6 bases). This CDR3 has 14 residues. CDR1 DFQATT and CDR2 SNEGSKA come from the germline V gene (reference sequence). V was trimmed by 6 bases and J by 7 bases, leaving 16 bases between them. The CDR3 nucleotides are TGCAGTGCCTTCGGACAGATCGGGAATTCACCCCTCCACTTT. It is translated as CSAFGQIGNSPLHF.

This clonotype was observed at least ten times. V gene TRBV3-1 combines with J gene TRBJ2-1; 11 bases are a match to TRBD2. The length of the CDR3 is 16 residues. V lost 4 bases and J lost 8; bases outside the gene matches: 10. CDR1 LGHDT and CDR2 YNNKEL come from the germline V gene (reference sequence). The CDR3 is CASSLYSGRAIDEQFF. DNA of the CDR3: TGTGCCAGCAGCCTTTATAGCGGGAGGGCCATAGATGAGCAGTTCTTC.

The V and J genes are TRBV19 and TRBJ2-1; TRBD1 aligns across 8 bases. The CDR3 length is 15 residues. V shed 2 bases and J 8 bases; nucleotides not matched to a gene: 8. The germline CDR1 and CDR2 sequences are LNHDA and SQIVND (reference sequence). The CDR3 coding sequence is TGTGCCAGTAGTATAAGGCAGGGGGCTCGCGATGAGCAGTTCTTC. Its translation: CASSIRQGARDEQFF.

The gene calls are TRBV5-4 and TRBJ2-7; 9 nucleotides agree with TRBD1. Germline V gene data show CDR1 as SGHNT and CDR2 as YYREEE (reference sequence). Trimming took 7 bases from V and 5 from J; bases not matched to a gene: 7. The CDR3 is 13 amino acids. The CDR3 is CASLRQGEHEQYF. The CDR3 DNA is TGTGCCAGCCTCCGACAGGGGGAACACGAGCAGTACTTC.

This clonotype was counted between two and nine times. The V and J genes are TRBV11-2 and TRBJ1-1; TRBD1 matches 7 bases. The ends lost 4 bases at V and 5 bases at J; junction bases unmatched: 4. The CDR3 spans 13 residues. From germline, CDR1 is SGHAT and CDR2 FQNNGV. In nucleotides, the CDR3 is TGTGCCAGCAGCTCCTCAGGGGGAACTGAAGCTTTCTTT. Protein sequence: CASSSSGGTEAFF.

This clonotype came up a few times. CDR3 loop: CASSSPSGSSNYEQYF. In nucleotides, the CDR3 is TGTGCCAGCAGCTCCCCCTCCGGGTCGTCGAACTACGAGCAGTACTTC. The V call is TRBV7-9, the J call TRBJ2-7; unclear D gene. Trimming pared 4 bases from V and 3 bases from J, leaving 19 bases between. CDR3 length equals 16 residues. Germline V gene lookup returns CDR1 SEHNR and CDR2 FQNEAQ (reference sequence). Complete variable domain (other parts from reference TRBV7-9 and TRBJ2-7): DTGVSQNPRHKITKRGQNVTFRCDPISEHNRLYWYRQTLGQGPEFLTYFQNEAQLEKSRLLSDRFSAERPKGSFSTLEIQRTEQGDSAMYLCASSSPSGSSNYEQYFGPGTRLTVT.

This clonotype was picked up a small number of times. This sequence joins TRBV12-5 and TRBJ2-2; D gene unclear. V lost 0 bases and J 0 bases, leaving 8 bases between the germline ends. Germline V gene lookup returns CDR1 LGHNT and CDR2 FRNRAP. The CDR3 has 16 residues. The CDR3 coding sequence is TGTGCTAGTGGTTTGGTATTTGGGGCGAACACCGGGGAGCTGTTTTTT. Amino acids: CASGLVFGANTGELFF.

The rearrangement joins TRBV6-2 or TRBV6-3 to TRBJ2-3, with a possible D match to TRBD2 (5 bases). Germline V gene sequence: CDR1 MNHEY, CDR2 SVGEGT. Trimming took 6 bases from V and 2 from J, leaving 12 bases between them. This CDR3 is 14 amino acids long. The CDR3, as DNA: TGTGCCAGCAGGTCTCGACTATCCACAGATACGCAGTATTTT. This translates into CASRSRLSTDTQYF.

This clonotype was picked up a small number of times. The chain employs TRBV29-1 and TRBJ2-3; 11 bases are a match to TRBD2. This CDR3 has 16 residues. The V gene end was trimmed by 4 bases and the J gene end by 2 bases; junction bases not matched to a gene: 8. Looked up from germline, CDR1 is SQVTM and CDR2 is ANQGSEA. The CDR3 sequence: CSVGIPGLAVTDTQYF. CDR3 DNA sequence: TGCAGCGTTGGCATCCCGGGACTAGCGGTCACAGATACGCAGTATTTT.

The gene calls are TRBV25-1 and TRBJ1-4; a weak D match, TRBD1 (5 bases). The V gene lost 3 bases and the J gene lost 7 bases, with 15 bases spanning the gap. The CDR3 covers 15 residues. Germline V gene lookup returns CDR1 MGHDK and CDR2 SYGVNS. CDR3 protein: CASSDITGVREKLFF. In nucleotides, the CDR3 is TGTGCCAGCAGTGACATAACGGGGGTACGTGAAAAACTGTTTTTT.

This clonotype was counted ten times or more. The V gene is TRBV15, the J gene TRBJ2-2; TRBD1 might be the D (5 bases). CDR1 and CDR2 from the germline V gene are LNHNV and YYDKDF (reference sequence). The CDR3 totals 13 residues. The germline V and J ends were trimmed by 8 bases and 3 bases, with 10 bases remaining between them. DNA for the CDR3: TGTGCCACCCTCCAAGGGGACACCGGGGAGCTGTTTTTT. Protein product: CATLQGDTGELFF. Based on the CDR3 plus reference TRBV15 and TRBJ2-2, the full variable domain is DAMVIQNPRYQVTQFGKPVTLSCSQTLNHNVMYWYQQKSSQAPKLLFHYYDKDFNNEADTPDNFQSRRPNTSFCFLDIRSPGLGDTAMYLCATLQGDTGELFFGEGSRLTVL.

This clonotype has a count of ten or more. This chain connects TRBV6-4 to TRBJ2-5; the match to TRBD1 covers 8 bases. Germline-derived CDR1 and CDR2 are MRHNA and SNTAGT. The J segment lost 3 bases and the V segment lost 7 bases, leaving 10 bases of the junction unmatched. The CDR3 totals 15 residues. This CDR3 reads CASIPGGTGEETQYF. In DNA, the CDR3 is TGTGCCAGCATACCAGGAGGGACAGGAGAAGAGACCCAGTACTTC.

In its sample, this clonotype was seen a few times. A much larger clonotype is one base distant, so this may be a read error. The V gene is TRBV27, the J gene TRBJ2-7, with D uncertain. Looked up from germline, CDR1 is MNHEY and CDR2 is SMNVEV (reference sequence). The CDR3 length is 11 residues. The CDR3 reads CASSFSNEQYF. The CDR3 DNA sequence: TGTGCCAGCAGTTTCTCCAACGAGCAGTACTTC.

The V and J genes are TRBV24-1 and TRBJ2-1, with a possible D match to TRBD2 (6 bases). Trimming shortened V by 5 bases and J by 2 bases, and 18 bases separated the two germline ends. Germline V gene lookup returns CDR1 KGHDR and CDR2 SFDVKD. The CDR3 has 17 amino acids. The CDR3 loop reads CATSANPGSSAYNEQFF. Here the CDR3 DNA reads TGTGCCACCAGTGCCAATCCCGGGAGTAGCGCCTACAATGAGCAGTTCTTC.

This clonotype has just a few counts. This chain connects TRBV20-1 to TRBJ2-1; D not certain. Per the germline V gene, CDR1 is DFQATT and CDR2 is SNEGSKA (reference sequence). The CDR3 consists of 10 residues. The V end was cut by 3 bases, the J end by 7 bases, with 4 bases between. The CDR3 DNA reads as TGCAGTGCTAGCCAAAATGAGCAGTTCTTC. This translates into CSASQNEQFF.

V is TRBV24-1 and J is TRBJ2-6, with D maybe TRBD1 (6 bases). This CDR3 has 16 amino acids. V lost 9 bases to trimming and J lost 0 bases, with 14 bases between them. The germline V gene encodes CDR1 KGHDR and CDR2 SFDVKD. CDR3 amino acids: CATLGQFLSGANVLTF. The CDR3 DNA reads TGTGCCACCCTAGGACAGTTCCTCTCTGGGGCCAACGTCCTGACTTTC.